These 24 T cell receptor beta chains share one sample of origin, sequenced in a study of blood T cell repertoires in COVID-19. Using immunoSEQ multiplex PCR, the repertoire was profiled, and TCRdb retains in-frame clones only, with some absent. This table holds some 150,000 clones, 75% to 85% found once. Sequences were obtained from peripheral blood. These receptors originate from a woman in her forties or fifties in a cohort sampled during active or convalescent COVID-19.

The rearrangement uses TRBV19 and TRBJ1-6, with 9 bases lining up with TRBD1. Germline V lookup: CDR1 LNHDA, CDR2 SQIVND (reference sequence). V lost 5 bases to trimming and J lost 0 bases; unmatched junction nucleotides: 8. The CDR3 consists of 18 residues. This CDR3 is CASSHIWDRASYNSPLHF. The CDR3 DNA reads as TGTGCCAGTAGTCATATCTGGGACAGGGCCTCCTATAATTCACCCCTCCACTTT.

The chain combines TRBV10-2 with TRBJ1-2; D not certain. CDR1 and CDR2 (germline): WSHSY, SAAADI. With 6 bases removed from V and 4 bases from J, the gap between germline ends came to 6 bases. The CDR3 length is 11 residues. The CDR3: CASRNSYGYTF. The CDR3 DNA reads TGCGCCAGCAGAAATAGCTATGGCTACACCTTC.

The chain uses TRBV5-1 and TRBJ2-5; perhaps TRBD2 as D (6 bases). V lost 4 bases to trimming and J lost 2 bases, with 12 bases between them. Germline CDR1 is SGHRS and CDR2 is YFSETQ. The CDR3 runs to 14 residues. The CDR3 sequence: CASSLGEAQETQYF. The CDR3 bases are TGCGCCAGCAGCCTTGGGGAGGCACAAGAGACCCAGTACTTC.

The chain links TRBV1 to TRBJ2-2; the table's D call of TRBD1 was not tested on the DNA. TRBV1 is marked as a pseudogene. The CDR3 is 13 residues long. The CDR3 sequence: CTGQGRDTGELFF. CDR3 in DNA: TGCACCGGGCAGGGTCGAGACACCGGGGAGCTGTTTTTT.

The chain carries TRBV3-1 (or the pseudogene TRBV3-2) and TRBJ2-7, with a weak D call TRBD1 (6 bases). CDR1 and CDR2 from the germline V gene are LGHDT and YNNKEL (reference sequence). There are 11 residues in the CDR3. V shed 1 base and J shed 9 bases, with 7 bases lying between them. The CDR3 sequence is CASSQGGGQYF. CDR3 bases: TGTGCCAGCAGCCAAGGAGGGGGGCAGTACTTC.

The chain links TRBV5-6 to TRBJ1-1; D might be TRBD1 (6 bases). Germline V CDR1 and CDR2: SGHDT, YYEEEE. The V end was cut by 2 bases, the J end by 0 bases, with 11 bases between. The CDR3 loop spans 15 amino acids. The chain's CDR3 is CASSLRGNLNTEAFF. CDR3 sequence (DNA): TGTGCCAGCAGCTTAAGGGGGAACTTGAACACTGAAGCTTTCTTT.

The V gene is TRBV2, the J gene TRBJ2-7, with D possibly being TRBD2 (5 bases). The CDR3 extends over 14 amino acids. The germline V gene encodes CDR1 SNHLY and CDR2 FYNNEI. Trimming cost V 6 bases and J 0 bases, with 12 bases left between them. CDR3 region: CASRPGYYSYEQYF. The CDR3 coding sequence is TGTGCCAGCAGACCGGGATACTACTCCTACGAGCAGTACTTC.

This chain uses TRBV2 with TRBJ2-5, with TRBD2 as a possible D gene (7 bases). Trimming removed 6 bases at V and 5 bases at J, with 10 bases between. The germline V gene has CDR1 SNHLY and CDR2 FYNNEI. This CDR3 spans 12 amino acids. As DNA, the CDR3 is TGTGCCAGCAGGACGGGGGGCGAGACCCAGTACTTC. The encoded protein is CASRTGGETQYF.

The chain employs TRBV20-1 and TRBJ2-1; D may be TRBD2 (6 bases). CDR1 DFQATT and CDR2 SNEGSKA come from the germline V gene (reference sequence). Deletions cut 5 bases from V and 6 bases from J, with 20 bases between. CDR3 size: 15 residues. The CDR3 protein is CSARVPRGPGNEQFF. In DNA, the CDR3 is TGCAGTGCTCGTGTGCCGCGGGGCCCGGGCAATGAGCAGTTCTTC.

The CDR3 bases are TGTGCCAGCAGACAGGGGGTACACACTGAAGCTTTCTTT. Translation: CASRQGVHTEAFF. This chain links TRBV7-9 with TRBJ1-1, with TRBD1 matching 8 bases. Germline-derived CDR1 and CDR2 are SEHNR and FQNEAQ (reference sequence). The V segment lost 6 bases and the J segment 3 bases; nucleotides outside the gene matches: 3. The CDR3 is made up of 13 amino acids.

Here the CDR3 DNA reads TGTGCCAGCAGCCGAGACGGACAGGGGGACTATGGCTACACCTTC. Translating gives CASSRDGQGDYGYTF. The chain links TRBV7-8 to TRBJ1-2, with TRBD1 matching 10 bases. The germline CDR1 and CDR2 sequences are SGHVS and FQNEAQ. V lost 5 bases to trimming and J lost 3 bases; unmatched junction nucleotides: 6. CDR3 length equals 15 residues. The whole variable domain, remainder taken from reference TRBV7-8 and TRBJ1-2, is GAGVSQSPRYKVAKRGQDVALRCDPISGHVSLFWYQQALGQGPEFLTYFQNEAQLDKSGLPSDRFFAERPEGSVSTLKIQRTQQEDSAVYLCASSRDGQGDYGYTFGSGTRLTVV.

This chain joins TRBV18 and TRBJ1-2, with a possible D match to TRBD1 (5 bases). V was cut by 2 bases and J by 5 bases, with 15 bases left in between. The CDR3 spans 15 residues. Germline loops: CDR1 KGHSH, CDR2 LQKENI. CDR3 coding DNA: TGTGCCAGCTCACCAGAAGGAGGGGCAAGGTATGGCTACACCTTC. Protein product: CASSPEGGARYGYTF. Combining the CDR3 with reference TRBV18 and TRBJ1-2 gives the whole variable domain NAGVMQNPRHLVRRRGQEARLRCSPMKGHSHVYWYRQLPEEGLKFMVYLQKENIIDESGMPKERFSAEFPKEGPSILRIQQVVRGDSAAYFCASSPEGGARYGYTFGSGTRLTVV.

The J gene is TRBJ2-5, the V gene TRBV9, with 7 positions matching TRBD2. CDR3 length: 13 residues. Losses at the gene ends were 4 bases for V and 3 bases for J; bases not matched to a gene: 3. Germline loops: CDR1 SGDLS, CDR2 YYNGEE. The CDR3 loop is CASSSGTEETQYF. The CDR3 DNA reads as TGTGCCAGCAGCAGCGGGACCGAAGAGACCCAGTACTTC.

The gene calls are TRBV28 and TRBJ1-1; 7 bases match TRBD1. Germline lookup yields CDR1 MDHEN and CDR2 SYDVKM. The CDR3 has 19 residues. V shed 6 bases, J shed 0 bases, and the junction held 19 bases outside the gene matches. DNA for the CDR3: TGTGCCAGCAGACCGCGCCCTCGGAGGGGGCACCAGTTGAACACTGAAGCTTTCTTT. It is translated as CASRPRPRRGHQLNTEAFF.

Judged by abundance, this clone is medium-sized. V is TRBV7-9 and J is TRBJ2-7, with 13 bases fitting TRBD2. Germline V gene sequence: CDR1 SEHNR, CDR2 FQNEAQ (reference sequence). Germline trimming cut 5 bases from V and 11 bases from J; bases unmatched to any gene: 3. The CDR3 totals 12 residues. CDR3 bases: TGTGCCAGCAGCCCGGGACTAGCGGGAAAGTACTTC. This encodes CASSPGLAGKYF.

The chain joins TRBV18 to TRBJ2-1, with D maybe TRBD2 (6 bases). V dropped 3 bases and J dropped 6 bases, with 9 bases sitting between them. The germline gives CDR1 KGHSH, CDR2 LQKENI. The CDR3 has 13 amino acids. The CDR3 region has the DNA TGTGCCAGCTCACCCAGCGGGTCCAATGAGCAGTTCTTC. It translates to CASSPSGSNEQFF. The full variable domain, rest sourced from reference TRBV18 and TRBJ2-1, is NAGVMQNPRHLVRRRGQEARLRCSPMKGHSHVYWYRQLPEEGLKFMVYLQKENIIDESGMPKERFSAEFPKEGPSILRIQQVVRGDSAAYFCASSPSGSNEQFFGPGTRLTVL.

This clone has just one count. The chain combines TRBV13 with TRBJ2-5, with D possibly TRBD1 on 5 matching bases. Germline loops: CDR1 PRHDT, CDR2 FYEKMQ (reference sequence). The CDR3 runs to 14 residues. Trimming shortened V by 5 bases and J by 2 bases, and 12 bases separated the two germline ends. The chain's CDR3 is CASSADSVQETQYF. DNA for the CDR3: TGTGCCAGCAGCGCCGACAGTGTTCAAGAGACCCAGTACTTC.

This chain joins TRBV9 and TRBJ2-5; perhaps TRBD1 as D (5 bases). This CDR3 is 17 amino acids long. Germline V lookup: CDR1 SGDLS, CDR2 YYNGEE. The V end was cut by 2 bases, the J end by 9 bases, with 26 bases between. The CDR3, as DNA: TGTGCCAGCAGCGTTACCCCGTTCGTTGGGTCCCAAGGGGCCCAGTACTTC. Protein: CASSVTPFVGSQGAQYF. Using reference TRBV9 and TRBJ2-5 for the parts outside the CDR3, the full variable domain is DSGVTQTPKHLITATGQRVTLRCSPRSGDLSVYWYQQSLDQGLQFLIQYYNGEERAKGNILERFSAQQFPDLHSELNLSSLELGDSALYFCASSVTPFVGSQGAQYFGPGTRLLVL.

The chain carries TRBV6-5 and TRBJ1-3; tentative D call: TRBD1 (5 bases). CDR3 size: 15 residues. V dropped 2 bases and J dropped 0 bases, with 8 bases sitting between them. The germline V gene encodes CDR1 MNHEY and CDR2 SVGAGI. CDR3 residues: CASSYGGNSGNTIYF. In nucleotides, the CDR3 is TGTGCCAGCAGTTACGGGGGGAACTCTGGAAACACCATATATTTT.

J is TRBJ1-5 and V is TRBV5-3; tentatively, D is TRBD1 (6 bases). TRBV5-3 is filed as an ORF, its function uncertain. The CDR3 spans 16 residues. The V end was cut by 5 bases, the J end by 5 bases, with 20 bases between. CDR3 amino acids: CARRKEQGKPDQPQHF. The CDR3 DNA follows: TGTGCCAGAAGGAAGGAACAGGGAAAGCCGGATCAGCCCCAGCATTTT.

The chain recombines TRBV5-4 with TRBJ2-7; TRBD1 might be the D (5 bases). The CDR3 length is 15 residues. In germline, CDR1 is SGHNT, CDR2 YYREEE (reference sequence). V was trimmed by 0 bases and J by 2 bases, leaving 12 bases between them. In DNA form, the CDR3 reads TGTGCCAGCAGCTTGGGGCAGGGCAAGACCTACGAGCAGTACTTC. It specifies CASSLGQGKTYEQYF.

CDR3 amino acids: CASSLELNTEAFF. The CDR3, as DNA: TGTGCCAGCAGCTTAGAGTTGAACACTGAAGCTTTCTTT. The chain uses TRBV7-3 and TRBJ1-1; no clear D. Germline CDR1 and CDR2: SGHTA and FQGTGA. V shed 2 bases and J shed 0 bases, with 4 bases lying between them. CDR3 length equals 13 residues. Drawing the rest from reference TRBV7-3 and TRBJ1-1, the complete variable domain is GAGVSQTPSNKVTEKGKYVELRCDPISGHTALYWYRQSLGQGPEFLIYFQGTGAADDSGLPNDRFFAVRPEGSVSTLKIQRTERGDSAVYLCASSLELNTEAFFGQGTRLTVV.

This chain connects TRBV7-2 to TRBJ1-1, with 7 bases aligning to TRBD1. The length of the CDR3 is 15 residues. Germline CDR1 reads SGHTA; CDR2 reads FQGNSA. V trimming: 5 bases; J trimming: 0 bases; junction bases outside the gene matches: 6. CDR3 amino acids: CASSPGGAVNTEAFF. The CDR3 DNA reads as TGTGCCAGCAGCCCAGGGGGAGCTGTGAACACTGAAGCTTTCTTT. The entire variable domain, with the rest obtained from reference TRBV7-2 and TRBJ1-1, is as follows: GAGVSQSPSNKVTEKGKDVELRCDPISGHTALYWYRQSLGQGLEFLIYFQGNSAPDKSGLPSDRFSAERTGGSVSTLTIQRTQQEDSAVYLCASSPGGAVNTEAFFGQGTRLTVV.

This rearrangement joins TRBV5-1 to TRBJ1-2; possibly TRBD1 for D (5 bases). V gave up 0 bases and J gave up 8 bases, with 14 bases separating them. Germline CDR1 reads SGHRS; CDR2 reads YFSETQ. The CDR3 spans 14 residues. In DNA form, the CDR3 reads TGCGCCAGCAGCTTGGCCGGGGGAGATGAAGGCTACACCTTC. Amino acid sequence: CASSLAGGDEGYTF.